The count of the clone carrying this T cell receptor (beta chain) is one. Its target is not known. Clones were sequenced by immunoSEQ multiplex PCR, and TCRdb holds only the in-frame ones, with some missing. Of roughly 30,000 clones in the sample, about 93% were seen once. The data are from a study of T cell clonotyping in hematopoietic cell transplantation. Study summary: Recipients' pretransplant samples followed cytoreduction.

Study-level findings and limits: Broader posttransplant TCR repertoire diversity was predicted by graft donor and pretransplant recipient Inverse Simpson Index values.

Germline assignment: CDR1 SGHRS and CDR2 YFSETQ. The CDR3 is made up of 15 amino acids. The ends lost 0 bases at V and 4 bases at J; junction bases unmatched: 6. The time point was: recipient sample about 28 days before transplant, after cytoreduction. The source was peripheral blood mononuclear cells, collected before stem cell transplant. This chain links TRBV5-1 with TRBJ2-7, with TRBD2 matching over 8 bases. The TCR comes from a man aged 45 to 65 with acute myeloid leukemia. Some clones in this sample may be carry-over from other donors' samples. CDR3 in amino acids: CASSLGASGQYEQYF. DNA of the CDR3: TGCGCCAGCAGCTTGGGCGCTAGCGGGCAGTACGAGCAGTACTTC.